This is a list of T cell receptor beta chains from one sample in a study of early T cells in non-severe SARS-CoV-2 infection. One entry per CDR3 protein results from TCRdb running MiXCR on the 5' RACE reads. The sample has around 49,000 distinct CDR3 sequences, about 4.1% seen once. The specimen sequenced was whole blood. The receptors here all came from an adult who was a healthcare worker with PCR-confirmed SARS-CoV-2 infection or an uninfected control (not recorded which). CDR3s include the opening cysteine and the closing phenylalanine or tryptophan. A D gene is named only where the DNA matches it firmly. Clone size is not always given. Where it is, it says once, few, many or a class for expanded clones.

TRBJ1-1 | many | TRBV18 | - | CASSEQGMNTEAFF | TGTGCCAGCTCTGAACAGGGAATGAACACTGAAGCTTTCTTT
TRBJ2-3 | - | TRBV18 | TRBD2 | CASSPPKSGSVGRTDTQYF | TGTGCCAGCTCACCGCCGAAAAGCGGGAGTGTTGGGCGCACAGATACGCAGTATTTT
TRBJ2-4 | many | TRBV5-1 | - | CASSFGSGDAKNIQYF | TGCGCCAGCAGCTTTGGTTCGGGGGACGCCAAAAACATTCAGTACTTC
TRBJ2-7 | many | TRBV7-2 | TRBD1 | CASSLGTGDTYEQYF | TGTGCCAGCAGCCTAGGGACAGGGGATACCTACGAGCAGTACTTC
TRBJ2-7 | - | TRBV5-1 | - | CASSLGTATYEQYF | TGCGCCAGCAGCTTGGGTACAGCAACCTACGAGCAGTACTTC
TRBJ1-3 | - | TRBV15 | - | CATSRDTWSGNTIYF | TGTGCCACCAGCAGAGATACGTGGTCCGGAAACACCATATATTTT
TRBJ2-7 | many | TRBV20-1 | - | CSARGQYEQYF | TGCAGTGCCCGAGGACAGTACGAGCAGTACTTC
TRBJ2-3 | many | TRBV2 | - | CASTPWGPDTQYF | TGTGCCAGCACCCCCTGGGGACCCGATACGCAGTATTTT
TRBJ2-2 | many | TRBV7-2 | - | CASSLAGRRTGELFF | TGTGCCAGCAGCTTAGCGGGCAGGAGAACCGGGGAGCTGTTTTTT
TRBJ2-7 | many | TRBV2 | - | CASSRPEPGAYEQYF | TGTGCCAGCTCCCGTCCCGAGCCGGGGGCCTACGAGCAGTACTTC
TRBJ2-7 | many | TRBV4-1 | TRBD1 | CASSQVPTGIYEQYF | TGCGCCAGCAGCCAAGTGCCGACAGGGATATACGAGCAGTACTTC
TRBJ2-3 | many | TRBV6-2/TRBV6-3 | TRBD1 | CASSRQGSTDTQYF | TGTGCCAGCAGCCGACAGGGATCCACAGATACGCAGTATTTT
TRBJ1-1 | many | TRBV11-2 | - | CASSPPTGNTEAFF | TGTGCCAGCAGCCCCCCGACAGGGAACACTGAAGCTTTCTTT
TRBJ2-3 | - | TRBV20-1 | - | CSAREGGGDTDTQYF | TGCAGTGCTAGAGAAGGGGGAGGGGACACAGATACGCAGTATTTT
TRBJ2-7 | many | TRBV19 | - | CASSIDSGQSYEQYF | TGTGCCAGTAGTATTGATTCCGGACAGTCCTACGAGCAGTACTTC
TRBJ2-7 | many | TRBV5-5 | - | CASSAGAGNSYEQYF | TGTGCCAGCAGCGCCGGGGCAGGGAACTCCTACGAGCAGTACTTC
TRBJ1-2 | many | TRBV27 | - | CASSPRQPSNYGYTF | TGTGCCAGCAGTCCCAGACAGCCCTCTAACTATGGCTACACCTTC
TRBJ2-7 | many | TRBV4-1 | TRBD2 | CASSPRLAGGREQYF | TGCGCCAGCAGCCCCCGACTAGCGGGAGGGCGAGAGCAGTACTTC
TRBJ2-3 | many | TRBV7-9 | - | CASSLTGDTQYF | TGTGCCAGCAGCTTAACAGGAGATACGCAGTATTTT
TRBJ1-2 | many | TRBV5-6 | - | CASSLQGSFTF | TGTGCCAGCAGCTTACAGGGCAGTTTTACCTTC
TRBJ2-1 | many | TRBV25-1 | - | CASSERGRAIYYNEQFF | TGTGCCAGCAGTGAACGGGGCAGGGCCATCTACTACAATGAGCAGTTCTTC
TRBJ2-3 | many | TRBV19 | TRBD1 | CASSIGTGTATDTQYF | TGTGCCAGTAGTATAGGGACAGGGACGGCCACAGATACGCAGTATTTT
TRBJ2-3 | many | TRBV9 | TRBD1 | CASSVALDRGAPDTQYF | TGTGCCAGCAGCGTAGCCTTGGACAGGGGCGCACCAGATACGCAGTATTTT
TRBJ2-5 | many | TRBV14 | - | CASSPTRVEAQYF | TGTGCCAGCAGCCCTACGCGCGTCGAGGCCCAGTACTTC
TRBJ2-3 | few | TRBV7-2 | TRBD2 | CASSLASGSSDTQYF | TGTGCCAGCAGCTTAGCTAGCGGGAGTTCAGATACGCAGTATTTT
TRBJ1-1 | many | TRBV6-2/TRBV6-3 | TRBD1 | CASRDGQGLTEAFF | TGTGCCAGCAGAGACGGACAGGGTCTCACTGAAGCTTTCTTT
TRBJ1-6 | many | TRBV6-6 | TRBD1 | CASLRDRDNSPLHF | TGTGCCAGTCTCCGGGACAGGGACAATTCACCCCTCCACTTT
TRBJ2-3 | - | TRBV7-9 | TRBD1 | CASSSWTGSSTDTQYF | TGTGCCAGCAGCTCGTGGACAGGGAGTTCGACAGATACGCAGTATTTT
TRBJ2-1 | few | TRBV20-1 | - | CSARPAGKNEQFF | TGCAGTGCTCGACCCGCGGGGAAGAATGAGCAGTTCTTC
TRBJ2-2 | - | TRBV5-1 | TRBD2 | CASSPGTSGGRTGELFF | TGCGCCAGCAGCCCCGGGACTAGCGGGGGGCGGACCGGGGAGCTGTTTTTT
TRBJ2-1 | many | TRBV19 | - | CASSLGVLYNEQFF | TGTGCCAGTAGCCTGGGAGTTCTTTACAATGAGCAGTTCTTC
TRBJ2-5 | many | TRBV20-1 | - | CSAPGETQYF | TGCAGTGCTCCCGGAGAGACCCAGTACTTC
TRBJ2-7 | many | TRBV13 | - | CASSLGGLLITQYF | TGTGCCAGCAGCCTAGGGGGACTCCTGATTACGCAGTACTTC
TRBJ2-2 | few | TRBV2 | - | CASSGVPMQGGELFF | TGTGCCAGCAGTGGAGTACCCATGCAGGGCGGGGAGCTGTTTTTT
TRBJ1-4 | many | TRBV15 | TRBD1 | CATAGQGDEKLFF | TGTGCCACCGCCGGACAGGGAGATGAAAAACTGTTTTTT
TRBJ1-1 | many | TRBV4-1 | - | CASSQGAPPQAFF | TGCGCCAGCAGTCAAGGTGCACCGCCCCAGGCTTTCTTT
TRBJ1-6 | - | TRBV28 | TRBD1 | CASDRGTRSSPLHF | TGTGCCAGCGACAGGGGCACTCGAAGTTCACCCCTCCACTTT